This TCR beta chain is drawn from a study of post-analysis software for immune sequencing data. Overall study context: Several disease courses (relapsing-remitting, secondary progressive and progressive-relapsing) of multiple sclerosis were included.

Sequencing libraries made from TCR beta cDNA carried unique molecular identifiers. T cells numbering about 0.95 to 11 million gave rise to 400,000 to 550,000 cDNA molecules. TCRdb redid the calling of the PCR reads with MiXCR, one entry per CDR3 protein. The table records fewer than 700,000 distinct CDR3 sequences, roughly two fifths of them present only once. Sequencing was carried out using blood. This TCR came from a girl between 10 and 17 years old with multiple sclerosis.

The CDR3 nucleotides are TGTGCCAGTAGGGGGGGGGGCGGCTACAATGAGCAGTTCTTC. Encoded protein: CASRGGGGYNEQFF. The gene calls are TRBV19 and TRBJ2-1; TRBD2 might be the D (7 bases). Germline-derived CDR1 and CDR2 are LNHDA and SQIVND (reference sequence). This CDR3 comprises 14 residues. V lost 6 bases, J lost 3 bases, and 12 bases lay in between.